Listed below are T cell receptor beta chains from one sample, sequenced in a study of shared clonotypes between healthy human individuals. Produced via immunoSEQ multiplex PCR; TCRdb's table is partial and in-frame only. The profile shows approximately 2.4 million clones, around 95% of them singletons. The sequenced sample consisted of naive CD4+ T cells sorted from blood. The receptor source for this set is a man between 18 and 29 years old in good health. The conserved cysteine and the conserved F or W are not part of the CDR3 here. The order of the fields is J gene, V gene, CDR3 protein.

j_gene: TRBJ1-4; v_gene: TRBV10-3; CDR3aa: AISYTGSQEKLF
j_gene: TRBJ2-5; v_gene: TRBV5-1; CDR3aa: ASSDRGRETQY
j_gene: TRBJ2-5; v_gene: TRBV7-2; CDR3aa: ASSPGLAGVETQY
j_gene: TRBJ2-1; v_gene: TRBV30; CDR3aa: AWSGSLTRSYSEQF
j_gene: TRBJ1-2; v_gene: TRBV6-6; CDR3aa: ASSRQLNYGYT
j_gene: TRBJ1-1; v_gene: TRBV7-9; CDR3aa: ASSLVVNTEAF
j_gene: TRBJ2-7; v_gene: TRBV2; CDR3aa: ASREFRTGRSSEQY
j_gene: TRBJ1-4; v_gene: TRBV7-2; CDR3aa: ASSLVPTGEGKLF
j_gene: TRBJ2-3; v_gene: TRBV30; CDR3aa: AWSGLAGSTDTQY
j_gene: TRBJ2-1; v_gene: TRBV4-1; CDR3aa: ASSQLLAGARNEQF
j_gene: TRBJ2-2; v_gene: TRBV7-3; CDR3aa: ASSLGQGAPGELF
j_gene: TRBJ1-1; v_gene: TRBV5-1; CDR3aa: ASSIAVTANAEAF
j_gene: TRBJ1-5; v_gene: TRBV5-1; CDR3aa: ASSLAGATNQPQH
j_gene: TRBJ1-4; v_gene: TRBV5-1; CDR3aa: ASSLSEVSSEKLF
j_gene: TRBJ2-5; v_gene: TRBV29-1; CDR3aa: SVERGRQETQY
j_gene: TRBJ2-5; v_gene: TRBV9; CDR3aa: ASSATGGEGTQY
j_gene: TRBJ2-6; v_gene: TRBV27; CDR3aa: ASSFWGTGFSGANVLT
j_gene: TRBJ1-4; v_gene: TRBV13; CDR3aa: ASSSRPSATNEKLF
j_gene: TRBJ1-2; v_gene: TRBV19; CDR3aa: ASTPDRVSNYGYT
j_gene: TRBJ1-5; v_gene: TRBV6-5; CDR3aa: ASSVRGNQPQH
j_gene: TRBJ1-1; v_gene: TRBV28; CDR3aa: ASSPHDGTGHTEAF
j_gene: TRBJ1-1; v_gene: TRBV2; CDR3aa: ASGQGASNTEAF
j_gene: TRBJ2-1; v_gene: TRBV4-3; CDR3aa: ASSQGTSGAYNEQF
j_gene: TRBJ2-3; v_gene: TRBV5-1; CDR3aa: ASIPGWAGGTDTQY
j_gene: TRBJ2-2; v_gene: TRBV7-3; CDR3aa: ASSLGASTGELF
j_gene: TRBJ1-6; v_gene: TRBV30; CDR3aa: AWSSGGSGSPLH
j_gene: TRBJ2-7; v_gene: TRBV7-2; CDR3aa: ASSSGDSYEQY
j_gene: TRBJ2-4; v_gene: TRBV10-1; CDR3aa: ASSESNINIQY
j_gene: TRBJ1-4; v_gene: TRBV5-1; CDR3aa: ASSLDGEKLF
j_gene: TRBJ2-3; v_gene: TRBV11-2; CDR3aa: ASSPTDTQY
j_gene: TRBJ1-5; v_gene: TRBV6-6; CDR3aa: ASSSRGASNQPQH
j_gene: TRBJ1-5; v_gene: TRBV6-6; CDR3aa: ASRQASNQPQH
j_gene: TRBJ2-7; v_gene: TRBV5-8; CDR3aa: ASSLYGQGAVEQY
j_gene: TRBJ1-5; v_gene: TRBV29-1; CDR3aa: SVGQSNQPQH
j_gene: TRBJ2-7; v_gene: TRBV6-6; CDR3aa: ASSYLDEQY
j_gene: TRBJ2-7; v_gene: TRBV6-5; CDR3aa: ASSYSTSGMGEQY
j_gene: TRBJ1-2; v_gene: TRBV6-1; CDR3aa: ASTLGRSNYGYT
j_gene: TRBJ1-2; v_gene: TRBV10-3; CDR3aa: AILPDSNPNYGYT
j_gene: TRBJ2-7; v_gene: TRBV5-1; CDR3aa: ASSEGQPIYEQY
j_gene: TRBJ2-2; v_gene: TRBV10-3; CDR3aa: AISPGTGNTGELF
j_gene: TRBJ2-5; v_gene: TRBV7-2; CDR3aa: ASSLSRLTQETQY
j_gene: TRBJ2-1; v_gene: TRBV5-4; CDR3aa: ASSLDLGRGLDNEQF
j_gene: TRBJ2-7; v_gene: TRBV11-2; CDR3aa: ASSWGTGYFNEQY
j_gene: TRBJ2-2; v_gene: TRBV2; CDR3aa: ASSENRYRALSNTGELF
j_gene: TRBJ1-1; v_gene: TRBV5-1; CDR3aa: ASSLGDSNTEAF
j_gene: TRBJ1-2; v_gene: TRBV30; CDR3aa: AWSPGGANYGYT
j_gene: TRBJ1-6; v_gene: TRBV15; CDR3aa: ATSRGEGHSPLH
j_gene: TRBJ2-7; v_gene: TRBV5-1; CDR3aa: ASRRDRGPYEQY
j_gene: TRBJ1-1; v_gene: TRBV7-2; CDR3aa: ASSLNTGVDTEAF
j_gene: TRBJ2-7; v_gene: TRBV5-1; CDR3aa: ASSLAGTGNFYEQY
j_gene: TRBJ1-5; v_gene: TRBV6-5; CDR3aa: ASSYSGGREH
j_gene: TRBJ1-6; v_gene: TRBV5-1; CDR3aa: ASSLMTAYNSPLH
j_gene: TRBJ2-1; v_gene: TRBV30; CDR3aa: AWTTFNEQF
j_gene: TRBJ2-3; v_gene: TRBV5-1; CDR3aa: ASSLGGQTDTQY
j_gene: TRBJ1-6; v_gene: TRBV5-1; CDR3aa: ASSLAGAGRSPLH
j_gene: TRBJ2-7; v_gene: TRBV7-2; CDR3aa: ASSLQYPHYEQY
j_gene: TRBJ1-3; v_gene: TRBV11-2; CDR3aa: ASSLDGSSGNTIY
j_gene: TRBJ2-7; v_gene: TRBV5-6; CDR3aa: ASSPTVHYEQY
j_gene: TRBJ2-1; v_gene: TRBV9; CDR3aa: ASSPSPESYNEQF
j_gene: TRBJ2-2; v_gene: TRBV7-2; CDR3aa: ASSAGISNTGELF